These 5 T cell receptor beta chains came from one sample sequenced in a study of T cell responses to AZD1222 COVID-19 vaccine. Generated by immunoSEQ multiplex PCR, the TCRdb table keeps only in-frame clones and is missing some. The sample holds some 130,000 clones, approximately 90% seen once. The source material was peripheral blood, sampled on day 0 of AZD1222 vaccination. Receptors originate from an adult in good health.

V and J are TRBV7-8 and TRBJ2-1; D remains unclear. The CDR3 has 14 residues. In germline, CDR1 is SGHVS, CDR2 FQNEAQ. Trimming left V 5 bases short and J 5 bases short, with 13 bases between. CDR3 coding DNA: TGTGCCAGCAGCAATCATGCTCTTAACAATGAGCAGTTCTTC. Amino acid sequence: CASSNHALNNEQFF.

The rearrangement uses TRBV19 and TRBJ1-6; D might be TRBD1 (6 bases). This CDR3 spans 14 amino acids. The germline gives CDR1 LNHDA, CDR2 SQIVND (reference sequence). V shed 7 bases and J shed 6 bases, with 13 bases lying between them. The CDR3 loop reads CASNPDSRNSPLHF. Written as DNA, the CDR3 is TGTGCCAGTAATCCGGACAGCCGTAATTCACCCCTCCACTTT.

The gene calls are TRBV4-2 and TRBJ1-1; D gene uncertain. Trimming left V 4 bases short and J 5 bases short, with 11 bases between. This CDR3 contains 13 residues. From germline, CDR1 is LGHNA and CDR2 YNFKEQ. The CDR3 spells CASSPTGETEAFF. DNA of the CDR3: TGTGCCAGCAGCCCCACCGGAGAAACTGAAGCTTTCTTT.

This chain links TRBV10-2 with TRBJ1-4; D is possibly TRBD1 (6 bases). The CDR3 covers 17 residues. V dropped 7 bases and J dropped 7 bases, with 25 bases sitting between them. The germline gives CDR1 WSHSY, CDR2 SAAADI. CDR3 DNA: TGCGCCAGCACCTCAGGGGCGGGGGAAACTTTAGGTGAAAAACTGTTTTTT. As protein: CASTSGAGETLGEKLFF.

The V gene is TRBV30, the J gene TRBJ2-3; 12 bases fit TRBD2. CDR3 length: 17 amino acids. Germline V lookup: CDR1 GTSNPN, CDR2 SVGIG (reference sequence). Trimming removed 5 bases from V and 3 bases from J; junction bases left unmatched: 12. The CDR3 nucleotides read TGTGCCTGGTCTAGCGGGAGGGCCTCTCAACAAACAGATACGCAGTATTTT. It encodes CAWSSGRASQQTDTQYF.